The 22 T cell receptor beta chains given below trace back to one sample, sequenced in a study of T cell repertoires in cytomegalovirus infection. Antigens for these TCRs are unknown. TCRdb independently ran MiXCR on the reads; one entry per CDR3 protein. The sample contains roughly 120,000 distinct CDR3 sequences, approximately 30% of which appear only once. The specimen comprised CD8+ T cells from cultured PBMCs, sampled from culture after CMV antigen stimulation. The receptors here all came from a human donor in good health (CMV status not recorded). Some clones in this sample may be carry-over from other donors' samples.

The table lists this clonotype with many counts. V gene TRBV6-4 combines with J gene TRBJ2-3; 7 bases agree with TRBD1. Losses at the gene ends were 2 bases for V and 5 bases for J; bases not matched to a gene: 7. This CDR3 region has 15 residues. The V gene's germline CDR1 is MRHNA and CDR2 SNTAGT. Written as DNA, the CDR3 is TGTGCCAGCAGTGACCACGAAGGGGGCGTAGATACGCAGTATTTT. Translated: CASSDHEGGVDTQYF.

This sequence joins TRBV29-1 and TRBJ1-2; tentative D call: TRBD1 (5 bases). V shed 0 bases and J shed 5 bases, with 7 bases lying between them. CDR1 is SQVTM, CDR2 ANQGSEA, per germline. There are 12 residues in the CDR3. CDR3: CSVEDRGYGYTF. CDR3 nucleotides: TGCAGCGTTGAAGATCGGGGGTATGGCTACACCTTC.

This clonotype was counted between two and nine times. The rearrangement uses TRBV5-6 and TRBJ2-1; D unclear. The V gene lost 4 bases and the J gene lost 7 bases, with 6 bases spanning the gap. Germline CDR1 reads SGHDT; CDR2 reads YYEEEE. CDR3 length: 11 residues. CDR3 in DNA: TGTGCCAGCAGCGAGACGAATGAGCAGTTCTTC. Translation: CASSETNEQFF.

This clonotype appeared a few times. One junction end disagrees with the germline gene, perhaps due to a read error. The chain has TRBV7-7 and TRBJ2-6, with a tentative D call TRBD1 (6 bases). Germline CDR1 and CDR2: SSHAT and FNYEAQ (reference sequence). The CDR3 covers 14 residues. The CDR3 region has the DNA TGTGCTAGCAGCCCCGGGACACAGAGCAACGTCCTGACTTTC. Amino acid sequence: CASSPGTQSNVLTF.

DNA of the CDR3: TGTGCCAGCAGCTCTTCCGGTTATTCGTTCCCCGGGGAGCTGTTTTTT. Residues: CASSSSGYSFPGELFF. The chain is built from TRBV7-6 and TRBJ2-2; D uncertain. The CDR3 is made up of 16 amino acids. V was cut by 4 bases and J by 6 bases, with 18 bases left in between. The germline CDR1 and CDR2 sequences are SGHVS and FNYEAQ.

This clonotype has ten or more counts. The chain joins TRBV4-1 to TRBJ2-5; possible D gene TRBD1, 6 bases. V gave up 1 base and J gave up 3 bases, with 12 bases separating them. There are 15 residues in the CDR3. Germline V CDR1 and CDR2: MGHRA, YSYEKL. The CDR3 region is CASSQVPGDKETQYF. The CDR3 bases are TGCGCCAGCAGCCAAGTCCCAGGGGACAAAGAGACCCAGTACTTC.

This clonotype was detected only once. The junction shows a germline mismatch at one end, possibly a read error. The chain is built from TRBV9 and TRBJ2-4; D is undetermined. The germline V gene has CDR1 SGDLS and CDR2 YYNGEE. This CDR3 contains 15 residues. CDR3 sequence reads: CAGSVGASAKNIQYF. CDR3 DNA: TGTGCCGGCAGCGTAGGAGCTTCGGCCAAAAACATTCAGTACTTC.

The chain combines TRBV12-3 or TRBV12-4 with TRBJ2-5; TRBD1 or TRBD2 may be the D gene (6 bases each). Trimming cost V 2 bases and J 5 bases, with 18 bases left between them. The CDR3 spans 16 residues. The CDR3 sequence is CASSLPGAGPKETQYF. The CDR3 nucleotides read TGTGCCAGCAGTTTACCGGGGGCAGGGCCCAAGGAGACCCAGTACTTC.

The chain joins TRBV6-2 or TRBV6-3 to TRBJ2-4, with D tentatively TRBD1 (6 bases). Per germline, CDR1 MNHEY and CDR2 SVGEGT. The CDR3 runs 14 residues. The V end lost 2 bases, the J end lost 4 bases, and 9 bases lay between the germline ends. The CDR3 reads CASSYHREKNIQYF. CDR3 nucleotide sequence: TGTGCCAGCAGTTACCACAGGGAAAAAAACATTCAGTACTTC.

The chain couples TRBV19 to TRBJ2-7; tentatively, D is TRBD2 (6 bases). Trimming shortened V by 8 bases and J by 5 bases, and 16 bases separated the two germline ends. The germline V gene has CDR1 LNHDA and CDR2 SQIVND (reference sequence). The CDR3 runs 13 residues. The CDR3 nucleotides are TGTGCCAGTGGGGCGGGGCGCCCGGACGAGCAGTACTTC. Its protein is CASGAGRPDEQYF.

This clonotype was picked up a small number of times. The chain employs TRBV27 and TRBJ2-1; D is unclear. The CDR3 sequence is 15 residues long. Germline CDR1 reads MNHEY; CDR2 reads SMNVEV (reference sequence). Trimming cost V 2 bases and J 2 bases, with 10 bases left between them. The CDR3 coding sequence is TGTGCCAGCAGTTTAAACAAATTCCCCTACAATGAGCAGTTCTTC. Protein: CASSLNKFPYNEQFF.

The CDR3 DNA reads as TGTGCCAGCAATCCTTGGGGGGGGGCCGCCGCTGAGCAGTTCTTC. Its translation is CASNPWGGAAAEQFF. V is TRBV7-6 and J is TRBJ2-1, with D possibly being TRBD2 (7 bases). V gave up 7 bases and J gave up 9 bases, with 22 bases separating them. The V gene's germline CDR1 is SGHVS and CDR2 FNYEAQ. The CDR3 contains 15 residues.

This clonotype was seen ten or more times. The DNA is left out, because the CDR3 cannot be placed on it with certainty; the CDR3 is given as TCRdb lists it. The chain is built from TRBV27 and TRBJ2-5; TRBD1 is taken as the D call from the table, unchecked against the DNA. CDR1 is MNHEY and CDR2 is SMNVEV in the germline V gene (reference sequence). A total of 14 residues make up the CDR3, ends included. CDR3 protein: CASSILGPQETQYF.

The chain uses TRBV4-1 and TRBJ1-2; D ambiguous. Trimming shortened V by 2 bases and J by 5 bases, and 18 bases separated the two germline ends. The germline V gene has CDR1 MGHRA and CDR2 YSYEKL. The CDR3 length is 16 residues. The CDR3 DNA reads as TGCGCCAGCAGCCAACCCACCCAACTCCTAGGGTATGGCTACACCTTC. Protein sequence: CASSQPTQLLGYGYTF.

This clonotype has a single count. J is TRBJ2-4 and V is TRBV2, with D tentatively TRBD1 (6 bases). This CDR3 spans 13 amino acids. CDR1 and CDR2 (germline): SNHLY, FYNNEI. With 7 bases removed from V and 0 bases from J, the gap between germline ends came to 7 bases. CDR3 sequence reads: CASIGGAKNIQYF. As DNA, the CDR3 is TGTGCCAGCATAGGGGGAGCCAAAAACATTCAGTACTTC.

CDR3 in DNA: TGTGCCAGCAGCTTGCGGGGGGATTACGAGCAGTACTTC. This translates into CASSLRGDYEQYF. This sequence joins TRBV13 and TRBJ2-7; 8 nucleotides align to TRBD2. V shed 3 bases and J 4 bases; nucleotides not matched to a gene: 2. The length of the CDR3 is 13 residues. CDR1 is PRHDT and CDR2 is FYEKMQ in the germline V gene (reference sequence).

This clonotype turned up a few times. J is TRBJ2-7 and V is TRBV27; D perhaps matches TRBD1 (5 bases). Germline assignment: CDR1 MNHEY and CDR2 SMNVEV (reference sequence). CDR3 length equals 16 residues. V was trimmed by 2 bases and J by 4 bases, leaving 18 bases between them. CDR3 coding DNA: TGTGCCAGCAGTTTAGGCCGCTCGACAGCTAGTTACGAGCAGTACTTC. This translates into CASSLGRSTASYEQYF.

This clonotype was observed once. The rearrangement joins TRBV6-5 to TRBJ2-2; the D gene is possibly TRBD2 (6 bases). Germline V gene sequence: CDR1 MNHEY, CDR2 SVGAGI. The CDR3 has 15 residues. V lost 0 bases, J lost 3 bases, and 8 bases lay in between. CDR3 region: CASSYSGGYTGELFF. The CDR3 bases are TGTGCCAGCAGTTACTCCGGGGGTTACACCGGGGAGCTGTTTTTT.

This clonotype showed up just a few times. The V call is TRBV4-1, the J call TRBJ2-7; TRBD1 matches at 10 bases. J gave up 2 bases and V 3 bases, and 7 bases lay outside the gene matches. CDR1 is MGHRA, CDR2 YSYEKL, per germline. CDR3 length: 16 residues. The CDR3: CASSHISGTGAYEQYF. In nucleotides, the CDR3 is TGCGCCAGCAGCCACATTTCCGGGACAGGGGCCTACGAGCAGTACTTC.

This chain links TRBV29-1 with TRBJ2-3; D may be TRBD1 (5 bases). CDR1 is SQVTM and CDR2 is ANQGSEA in the germline V gene. V was pared by 0 bases and J by 1 base, with 11 bases between. The CDR3 length is 15 residues. DNA for the CDR3: TGCAGCGTTGAAGAGATGGGGCCGGGCACAGATACGCAGTATTTT. Amino acids: CSVEEMGPGTDTQYF.

V usage is TRBV7-2 and J usage is TRBJ2-7; D unresolved. Per the germline V gene, CDR1 is SGHTA and CDR2 is FQGNSA. Between the trimmed V and J ends, which lost 0 bases and 3 bases, there was a span of 9 bases. The CDR3 has 14 residues. The CDR3 is CASSLAPTDYEQYF. The CDR3 DNA is TGTGCCAGCAGCTTAGCCCCGACCGACTACGAGCAGTACTTC.

The V call is TRBV7-2, the J call TRBJ2-7; 10 bases match TRBD2. Germline CDR1 and CDR2: SGHTA and FQGNSA. This CDR3 is built from 16 residues. J gave up 0 bases and V 0 bases, and 2 bases lay outside the gene matches. In nucleotides, the CDR3 is TGTGCCAGCAGCTTAGCGGCTAGCGGGGGCTCCTACGAGCAGTACTTC. It encodes CASSLAASGGSYEQYF.